This TCR beta chain was recorded in a study of blood T cell repertoires in COVID-19. Turning to the study itself: PBMCs, B-cell-depleted T cells, or T cells provided the cDNA or gDNA that made up the material.

Germline V gene lookup returns CDR1 SGHRS and CDR2 YFSETQ. The J segment lost 3 bases and the V segment lost 1 base, leaving 3 bases of the junction unmatched. This CDR3 is built from 15 residues. Sequenced by immunoSEQ multiplex PCR; TCRdb stores in-frame clones only, minus some. The data show under 550,000 clones, roughly 90% seen once. While infection was still active, Seattle patients were enrolled and then followed longitudinally. V gene TRBV5-1 combines with J gene TRBJ2-2; 7 bases align to TRBD1. Sequenced input: peripheral blood. The clonotype comes from a man between 18 and 35 years old with COVID-19, enrolled during active disease. The CDR3 is CASSLRQGHTGELFF. The CDR3 nucleotides read TGCGCCAGCAGCTTGCGACAGGGACACACCGGGGAGCTGTTTTTT.